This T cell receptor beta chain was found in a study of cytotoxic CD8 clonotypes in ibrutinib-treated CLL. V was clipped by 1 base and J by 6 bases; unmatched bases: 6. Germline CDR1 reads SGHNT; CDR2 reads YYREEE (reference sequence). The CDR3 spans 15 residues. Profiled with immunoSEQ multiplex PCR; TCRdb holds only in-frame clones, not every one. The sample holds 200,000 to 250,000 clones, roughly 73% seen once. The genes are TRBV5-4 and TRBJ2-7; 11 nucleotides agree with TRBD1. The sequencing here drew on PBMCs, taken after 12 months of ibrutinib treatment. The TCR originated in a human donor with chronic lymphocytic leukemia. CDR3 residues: CASSLWGTGGVEQYF. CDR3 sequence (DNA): TGTGCCAGCAGCTTGTGGGGGACAGGGGGTGTCGAGCAGTACTTC. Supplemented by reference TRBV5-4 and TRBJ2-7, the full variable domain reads ETGVTQSPTHLIKTRGQQVTLRCSSQSGHNTVSWYQQALGQGPQFIFQYYREEENGRGNFPPRFSGLQFPNYSSELNVNALELDDSALYLCASSLWGTGGVEQYFGPGTRLTVT.